The entry that follows covers one T cell receptor beta chain sequence. The sample comes from a study of CD8+CD57+ T cells in acquired aplastic anemia. As for the study in general: DNA from sorted CD4+ and CD8+ cells averaged roughly 3.2 ug. Mean read depth for CD4+ cells from healthy donors was about 9.9 million.

TCR beta VDJ and CDR3 were profiled, and genomic DNA was the template. TCRdb used MiXCR to reprocess the reads, holding one entry per CDR3 protein. The sample carries a few hundred thousand distinct CDR3 sequences, 55% to 70% recorded once. V was pared by 3 bases and J by 0 bases, with 12 bases between. Germline V CDR1 and CDR2: SGHTA, FQGNSA. This CDR3 is 16 amino acids long. Sequencing was done on a sample of sorted CD4+, CD8+, or CD8+CD57+ T cells (not recorded which) from PBMCs. The chain carries TRBV7-2 and TRBJ1-3, with D uncertain. The source of this sequence is a human donor in good health, serving as a control. The CDR3 loop reads CASSLSAASSGNTIYF. CDR3 sequence (DNA): TGTGCCAGCAGCTTGTCCGCAGCGAGCTCTGGAAACACCATATATTTT.